In this sample, the clone carrying this T cell receptor beta chain turned up a few times. The antigen is undetermined. This record comes from a study of cytomegalovirus exposure and HLA in healthy donors. Overall study findings and caveats: Reportedly, cytomegalovirus status was diagnosed with high sensitivity and specificity. The authors listed 150 to 200 TCR beta chains as cytomegalovirus-associated.

The V gene lost 5 bases and the J gene lost 5 bases, with 15 bases spanning the gap. CDR1 is SGHNT, CDR2 YENEEA, per germline. CDR3 length: 15 amino acids. The 120-subject validation cohort, separate from the roughly 700-subject first cohort, included the donors. Data came from immunoSEQ multiplex PCR; TCRdb stores just in-frame clones and leaves some out. The profile shows tens of thousands of clones, 96% of them singletons. Sequencing was carried out using PBMCs. This clonotype was obtained from a young woman in good health and CMV-seropositive. The chain is built from TRBV11-3 and TRBJ2-2, with a tentative D call TRBD2 (5 bases). CDR3 sequence reads: CASSLLVGETGELFF. The CDR3 nucleotides read TGTGCCAGCAGCCTACTAGTAGGAGAAACCGGGGAGCTGTTTTTT. The whole variable domain, filled in from reference TRBV11-3 and TRBJ2-2, reads EAGVVQSPRYKIIEKKQPVAFWCNPISGHNTLYWYLQNLGQGPELLIRYENEEAVDDSQLPKDRFSAERLKGVDSTLKIQPAELGDSAVYLCASSLLVGETGELFFGEGSRLTVL.